These 32 T cell receptor beta chains were sequenced from one sample in a study of OX40 agonist ivuxolimab in advanced cancers. Clones were read by immunoSEQ multiplex PCR, and TCRdb kept only the in-frame ones, dropping some. Altogether about 62,000 clones are present, 87% being singletons, with the ten largest covering under 0.8%. The material was CD4+ or CD8+ T cells sorted from blood, obtained in a trial of the OX40 agonist ivuxolimab. The receptors shown here come from an adult with an advanced solid tumor such as melanoma, head and neck, liver or kidney cancer.

The rearrangement uses TRBV5-6 and TRBJ1-5; tentatively, D is TRBD1 (5 bases). Germline CDR1 reads SGHDT; CDR2 reads YYEEEE. The CDR3 sequence is 13 residues long. The V end lost 1 base, the J end lost 11 bases, and 13 bases lay between the germline ends. The CDR3 sequence is CASSLNEGEAQHF. The CDR3 DNA sequence: TGTGCCAGCAGCTTGAATGAAGGGGAGGCCCAGCATTTT.

The V gene is TRBV5-4, the J gene TRBJ2-5; D could derive from TRBD1 or TRBD2 (5 bases each). V lost 2 bases and J 1 base, leaving 9 bases between the germline ends. The CDR3 spans 14 residues. The V gene's germline CDR1 is SGHNT and CDR2 YYREEE (reference sequence). CDR3 sequence: CASSFGTAQETQYF. The DNA for the CDR3 is TGTGCCAGCAGCTTTGGGACGGCCCAAGAGACCCAGTACTTC.

The V gene is TRBV6-1, the J gene TRBJ2-1; TRBD2 might be the D (6 bases). Trimming took 6 bases from V and 5 from J, leaving 14 bases between them. This CDR3 contains 14 residues. The V gene's germline CDR1 is MNHNS and CDR2 SASEGT. The CDR3 DNA sequence: TGTGCCAGCAGGGGGGACTTACAGAACAATGAGCAGTTCTTC. It codes for CASRGDLQNNEQFF.

CDR3 DNA sequence: TGTGCCAGCACTGACAGGAAGAATTCACCCCTCCACTTT. It specifies CASTDRKNSPLHF. The V gene is TRBV6-5, the J gene TRBJ1-6; TRBD1 is a possible D gene (6 bases). The ends were cut back, 7 bases at V and 7 bases at J, with 11 bases in the middle. Looked up from germline, CDR1 is MNHEY and CDR2 is SVGAGI. The CDR3 is 13 amino acids.

This clone was counted a single time. The chain combines TRBV28 with TRBJ1-1, with a tentative D call TRBD1 (6 bases). Germline V gene sequence: CDR1 MDHEN, CDR2 SYDVKM. Trimming cost V 3 bases and J 6 bases, with 11 bases left between them. The CDR3 loop spans 13 amino acids. CDR3 DNA sequence: TGTGCCAGCAGTTTGGGGGCGAGGGCTGAAGCTTTCTTT. It yields the protein CASSLGARAEAFF. The whole variable domain, remainder taken from reference TRBV28 and TRBJ1-1, is DVKVTQSSRYLVKRTGEKVFLECVQDMDHENMFWYRQDPGLGLRLIYFSYDVKMKEKGDIPEGYSVSREKKERFSLILESASTNQTSMYLCASSLGARAEAFFGQGTRLTVV.

This sequence joins TRBV5-1 and TRBJ2-7; the D gene is possibly TRBD1 (6 bases). Germline V gene sequence: CDR1 SGHRS, CDR2 YFSETQ. This CDR3 is 15 amino acids long. Trimming cost V 4 bases and J 1 base, with 15 bases left between them. DNA of the CDR3: TGCGCCAGCAGCGGGAGTGGGACACTATCCTACGAGCAGTACTTC. This translates into CASSGSGTLSYEQYF.

The chain recombines TRBV5-4 with TRBJ2-1; D perhaps matches TRBD1 (6 bases). The CDR3 runs 12 residues. Germline V gene sequence: CDR1 SGHNT, CDR2 YYREEE (reference sequence). The V end lost 7 bases, the J end lost 5 bases, and 10 bases lay between the germline ends. The CDR3, as DNA: TGTGCCAGCGGGGGCAGAGACAATGAGCAGTTCTTC. Translated, it gives CASGGRDNEQFF. The full variable domain, rest sourced from reference TRBV5-4 and TRBJ2-1, is ETGVTQSPTHLIKTRGQQVTLRCSSQSGHNTVSWYQQALGQGPQFIFQYYREEENGRGNFPPRFSGLQFPNYSSELNVNALELDDSALYLCASGGRDNEQFFGPGTRLTVL.

The chain employs TRBV28 and TRBJ1-2, with no clear D. The CDR3 has 12 amino acids. Germline values: CDR1 MDHEN, CDR2 SYDVKM. Trimming removed 10 bases at V and 5 bases at J, with 14 bases between. The CDR3 here is CATQTTGYGYTF. Here the CDR3 DNA reads TGTGCCACCCAGACAACCGGGTATGGCTACACCTTC.

The chain carries TRBV30 and TRBJ1-6; D gene ambiguous. Trimming stripped 0 bases from V and 10 bases from J, with 7 bases between. This CDR3 spans 12 amino acids. Germline V gene sequence: CDR1 GTSNPN, CDR2 SVGIG (reference sequence). The CDR3 reads CAWSVEGSPLHF. CDR3 DNA sequence: TGTGCCTGGAGTGTAGAAGGGTCACCCCTCCACTTT.

A single count supports this clone. The genes are TRBV19 and TRBJ1-2, with D possibly being TRBD1 (5 bases). V dropped 6 bases and J dropped 6 bases, with 20 bases sitting between them. The CDR3 loop spans 15 amino acids. Germline V gene sequence: CDR1 LNHDA, CDR2 SQIVND (reference sequence). CDR3 sequence: CASSTPGGTVDGYTF. DNA for the CDR3: TGTGCCAGTAGCACCCCCGGTGGGACGGTCGATGGCTACACCTTC.

This clone is a singleton in its sample. This chain joins TRBV18 and TRBJ2-1; D tentatively fits TRBD1 or TRBD2 (6 bases each). The V end was cut by 4 bases, the J end by 0 bases, with 13 bases between. The CDR3 contains 16 residues. Germline lookup yields CDR1 KGHSH and CDR2 LQKENI. CDR3 sequence reads: CASSRGGWSSYNEQFF. CDR3 DNA sequence: TGTGCCAGCTCACGAGGGGGGTGGAGCTCCTACAATGAGCAGTTCTTC.

This chain joins TRBV2 and TRBJ2-7; 10 bases fit TRBD1. The germline V gene has CDR1 SNHLY and CDR2 FYNNEI. Unmatched junction bases numbered 12, after V lost 5 bases and J lost 8 bases. The CDR3 length is 15 residues. This CDR3 reads CASSPIVGQGIKQYF. In DNA, the CDR3 is TGTGCCAGCAGTCCAATAGTGGGACAGGGGATCAAGCAGTACTTC.

The V gene is TRBV18, the J gene TRBJ1-5, with TRBD1 as a possible D gene (5 bases). Germline values: CDR1 KGHSH, CDR2 LQKENI. Trimming took off 2 bases at V and 8 bases at J, with 10 bases between the two ends. The CDR3 is 13 amino acids. The CDR3 nucleotides read TGTGCCAGCTCACCAGGGGGGTCGGAGCCCCAGCATTTT. Residues: CASSPGGSEPQHF.

V is TRBV2 and J is TRBJ1-1; TRBD1 matches 8 bases. The germline gives CDR1 SNHLY, CDR2 FYNNEI. The length of the CDR3 is 10 residues. Unmatched junction bases numbered 4, after V lost 7 bases and J lost 12 bases. CDR3 sequence reads: CASTRGRTFF. CDR3 nucleotides: TGTGCCAGCACCAGGGGGCGGACTTTCTTT. Drawing the rest from reference TRBV2 and TRBJ1-1, the complete variable domain is EPEVTQTPSHQVTQMGQEVILRCVPISNHLYFYWYRQILGQKVEFLVSFYNNEISEKSEIFDDQFSVERPDGSNFTLKIRSTKLEDSAMYFCASTRGRTFFGQGTRLTVV.

The rearrangement uses TRBV9 and TRBJ2-1; 9 bases are shared with TRBD2. The germline V gene encodes CDR1 SGDLS and CDR2 YYNGEE. The CDR3 totals 16 residues. J lost 4 bases, V lost 1 base, and 6 bases had no gene match. The CDR3 spells CASSVPAGGPYNEQFF. CDR3 in DNA: TGTGCCAGCAGCGTACCAGCGGGAGGCCCTTACAATGAGCAGTTCTTC. The entire variable domain, with the rest obtained from reference TRBV9 and TRBJ2-1, is as follows: DSGVTQTPKHLITATGQRVTLRCSPRSGDLSVYWYQQSLDQGLQFLIQYYNGEERAKGNILERFSAQQFPDLHSELNLSSLELGDSALYFCASSVPAGGPYNEQFFGPGTRLTVL.

The chain is built from TRBV6-1 and TRBJ2-7; D uncertain. The germline CDR1 and CDR2 sequences are MNHNS and SASEGT. This CDR3 region has 16 residues. The V end was cut by 0 bases, the J end by 0 bases, with 12 bases between. The CDR3 loop reads CASSEARQVGSYEQYF. The CDR3 region has the DNA TGTGCCAGCAGTGAAGCTAGACAAGTGGGCTCCTACGAGCAGTACTTC.

The CDR3 spells CASSSQGAIYGYTF. In nucleotides, the CDR3 is TGTGCCAGCAGTTCCCAGGGGGCGATCTATGGCTACACCTTC. The V call is TRBV9, the J call TRBJ1-2, with TRBD1 matching over 8 bases. V lost 5 bases and J lost 4; bases outside the gene matches: 7. This CDR3 is 14 amino acids long. Germline assignment: CDR1 SGDLS and CDR2 YYNGEE.

This chain links TRBV19 with TRBJ2-2; either TRBD1 or TRBD2 may supply D (5 bases each). Trimming shortened V by 5 bases and J by 5 bases, and 12 bases separated the two germline ends. The germline V gene has CDR1 LNHDA and CDR2 SQIVND (reference sequence). The CDR3 is 14 amino acids. CDR3: CASSSRGWTGELFF. Written as DNA, the CDR3 is TGTGCCAGTAGTTCCCGGGGCTGGACCGGGGAGCTGTTTTTT.

The chain joins TRBV4-1 to TRBJ1-2; D is unclear. CDR3 length: 13 residues. Between the trimmed V and J ends, which lost 0 bases and 5 bases, there was a span of 7 bases. CDR1 is MGHRA and CDR2 is YSYEKL in the germline V gene. CDR3 loop: CASSQETAYGYTF. For the CDR3, the DNA is TGCGCCAGCAGCCAAGAAACGGCTTATGGCTACACCTTC.

The chain is built from TRBV7-9 and TRBJ1-1; 8 bases align to TRBD1. Losses at the gene ends were 6 bases for V and 2 bases for J; bases not matched to a gene: 5. The CDR3 runs 14 residues. The germline CDR1 and CDR2 sequences are SEHNR and FQNEAQ (reference sequence). The CDR3, as DNA: TGTGCCAGCAGAGCCGGACAGGGAAACACTGAAGCTTTCTTT. This sequence encodes CASRAGQGNTEAFF.

The chain has TRBV19 and TRBJ2-1; either TRBD1 or TRBD2 may fit D (5 bases each). The length of the CDR3 is 10 residues. Per germline, CDR1 LNHDA and CDR2 SQIVND (reference sequence). For the CDR3, the DNA is TGTGCAAGTGGGGGCAATGAGCAGTTCTTC. Translating gives CASGGNEQFF. Complete variable domain (other parts from reference TRBV19 and TRBJ2-1): DGGITQSPKYLFRKEGQNVTLSCEQNLNHDAMYWYRQDPGQGLRLIYYSQIVNDFQKGDIAEGYSVSREKKESFPLTVTSAQKNPTAFYLCASGGNEQFFGPGTRLTVL.

The V gene is TRBV4-2, the J gene TRBJ2-2, with a weak D call TRBD2 (6 bases). Trimming took 1 base from V and 4 from J, leaving 16 bases between them. The CDR3 is 17 amino acids. Germline V gene lookup returns CDR1 LGHNA and CDR2 YNFKEQ. Here the CDR3 reads CASSQGPGSAGTGELFF. The DNA of the CDR3 is TGTGCCAGCAGCCAAGGCCCCGGGAGCGCGGGCACCGGGGAGCTGTTTTTT.

This clone has only a few counts. This chain connects TRBV19 to TRBJ1-5; D is ambiguous. The CDR3 length is 13 residues. Trimming took 8 bases from V and 0 from J, leaving 8 bases between them. Germline CDR1 is LNHDA and CDR2 is SQIVND (reference sequence). The CDR3 here is CASPAGSNQPQHF. The CDR3, as DNA: TGTGCCAGTCCGGCAGGTAGCAATCAGCCCCAGCATTTT.

The chain is built from TRBV7-6 and TRBJ2-2, with 7 bases identical to TRBD2. J was trimmed by 0 bases and V by 3 bases; bases with no gene match: 4. The germline V gene has CDR1 SGHVS and CDR2 FNYEAQ. The CDR3 runs 16 residues. This CDR3 is CASSLGEGTNTGELFF. In DNA, the CDR3 is TGTGCCAGCAGCTTGGGGGAGGGGACGAACACCGGGGAGCTGTTTTTT. Supplemented by reference TRBV7-6 and TRBJ2-2, the full variable domain reads GAGVSQSPRYKVTKRGQDVALRCDPISGHVSLYWYRQALGQGPEFLTYFNYEAQQDKSGLPNDRFSAERPEGSISTLTIQRTEQRDSAMYRCASSLGEGTNTGELFFGEGSRLTVL.

This chain links TRBV6-6 with TRBJ2-5, with 13 bases aligning to TRBD2. Trimming cost V 5 bases and J 1 base; bases outside gene matches: 1. In germline, CDR1 is MNHNY, CDR2 SVGAGI (reference sequence). The CDR3 runs 15 residues. The CDR3 DNA follows: TGTGCCAGCAGTGGGACTAGCGGGATCCAAGAGACCCAGTACTTC. Its protein is CASSGTSGIQETQYF.

The V gene is TRBV15, the J gene TRBJ1-2; a weak D match, TRBD1 (6 bases). CDR1 and CDR2 (germline): LNHNV, YYDKDF (reference sequence). This CDR3 region has 13 residues. V was trimmed by 3 bases and J by 2 bases, leaving 7 bases between them. CDR3 sequence reads: CATSRDRNYGYTF. For the CDR3, the DNA is TGTGCCACCAGCAGGGACAGAAACTATGGCTACACCTTC.

The chain employs TRBV11-1 and TRBJ1-1, with D perhaps TRBD1 (6 bases). Germline V gives CDR1 SGHAT, CDR2 FQDESV (reference sequence). Trimming pared 5 bases from V and 4 bases from J, leaving 14 bases between. The CDR3 runs 14 residues. The DNA for the CDR3 is TGTGCCAGCAGCCAGGACAGACTTCGCACTGAAGCTTTCTTT. Protein product: CASSQDRLRTEAFF.

The chain carries TRBV5-1 and TRBJ2-1, with 9 bases lining up with TRBD1. V lost 4 bases and J lost 6; bases outside the gene matches: 5. CDR3 length equals 14 residues. CDR1 SGHRS and CDR2 YFSETQ come from the germline V gene. The chain's CDR3 is CASSTGQGSNEQFF. The CDR3 DNA reads TGCGCCAGCAGCACCGGACAGGGGAGCAATGAGCAGTTCTTC.

The gene calls are TRBV7-8 and TRBJ2-3, with TRBD2 identical over 10 bases. Germline loops: CDR1 SGHVS, CDR2 FQNEAQ. The length of the CDR3 is 17 residues. Losses at the gene ends were 4 bases for V and 2 bases for J; bases not matched to a gene: 9. In nucleotides, the CDR3 is TGTGCCAGCAGCTCAGAACCAGGACTAGCGGCCACAGATACGCAGTATTTT. Its translation: CASSSEPGLAATDTQYF.

This chain links TRBV19 with TRBJ1-1; D not resolved. This CDR3 has 13 amino acids. Trimming pared 6 bases from V and 0 bases from J, leaving 8 bases between. In germline, CDR1 is LNHDA, CDR2 SQIVND (reference sequence). The CDR3 sequence is CASSQAVNTEAFF. The DNA for the CDR3 is TGTGCCAGTAGCCAAGCTGTGAACACTGAAGCTTTCTTT.

This clone was counted a single time. The chain uses TRBV9 and TRBJ2-5; D perhaps matches TRBD1 (6 bases). CDR3 length: 15 amino acids. CDR1 SGDLS and CDR2 YYNGEE come from the germline V gene. Trimming removed 1 base at V and 1 base at J, with 11 bases between. The DNA for the CDR3 is TGTGCCAGCAGCGTACTCACAGGGATCCAAGAGACCCAGTACTTC. It yields the protein CASSVLTGIQETQYF.

This clone was observed once. This sequence joins TRBV21-1 and TRBJ1-2. TRBV21-1 has pseudogene status. The CDR3 runs 12 residues. CDR3 nucleotide sequence: TGTGCCAGCAAAATACTCGACTATGGCTACACCTTC. It codes for CASKILDYGYTF.